This record covers a single TCR beta chain. The cohort comprised adults aged about 18 to 89 years residing in 20 to 30 US areas. Clinical history as reported by participants underpinned cohort assignment. This specimen comes from a study of blood T cell repertoires in COVID-19. On the study more broadly: Both acute and convalescent COVID-19 samples were obtained from the United States, Italy and Spain. Sources were T cells, B-cell-depleted T cells, or PBMCs; the material itself was cDNA or gDNA.

Sequenced by immunoSEQ multiplex PCR; TCRdb stores in-frame clones only, minus some. The sample shows roughly 500,000 clones, roughly 90% of them seen only once. Trimming pared 2 bases from V and 9 bases from J, leaving 12 bases between. Germline assignment: CDR1 SGHTS and CDR2 YDEGEE. The CDR3 spans 13 residues. The rearrangement uses TRBV5-8 and TRBJ2-1; maybe TRBD2 (5 bases). This receptor was taken from a woman in her forties who had recovered from COVID-19. Sequenced input: PBMCs or T cells enriched from blood (not recorded which). CDR3 residues: CASSLSGWGEQFF. The DNA of the CDR3 is TGTGCCAGCAGCTTATCGGGGTGGGGTGAGCAGTTCTTC.